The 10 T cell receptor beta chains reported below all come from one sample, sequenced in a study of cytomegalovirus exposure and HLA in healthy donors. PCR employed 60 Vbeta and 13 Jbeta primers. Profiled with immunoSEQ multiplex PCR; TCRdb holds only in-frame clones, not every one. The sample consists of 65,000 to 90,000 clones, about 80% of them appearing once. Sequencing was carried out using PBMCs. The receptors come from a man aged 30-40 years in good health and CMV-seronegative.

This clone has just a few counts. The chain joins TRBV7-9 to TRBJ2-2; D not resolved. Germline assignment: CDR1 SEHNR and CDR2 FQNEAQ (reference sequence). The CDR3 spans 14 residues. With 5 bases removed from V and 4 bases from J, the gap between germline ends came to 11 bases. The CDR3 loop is CASSHEVSTGELFF. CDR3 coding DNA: TGTGCCAGCAGCCATGAGGTGTCCACCGGGGAGCTGTTTTTT.

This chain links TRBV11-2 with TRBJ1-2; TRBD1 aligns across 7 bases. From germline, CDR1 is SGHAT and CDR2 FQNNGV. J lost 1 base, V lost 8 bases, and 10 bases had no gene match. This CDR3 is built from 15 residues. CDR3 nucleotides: TGTGCCAGCGGATCCTCCGGGACAGTTAACTATGGCTACACCTTC. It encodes CASGSSGTVNYGYTF.

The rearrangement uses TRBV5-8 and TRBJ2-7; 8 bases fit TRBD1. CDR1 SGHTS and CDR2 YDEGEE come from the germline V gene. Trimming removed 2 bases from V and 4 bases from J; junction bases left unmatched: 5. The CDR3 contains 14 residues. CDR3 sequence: CASSLFHRGYEQYF. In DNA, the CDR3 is TGTGCCAGCAGCTTATTTCACAGGGGGTACGAGCAGTACTTC.

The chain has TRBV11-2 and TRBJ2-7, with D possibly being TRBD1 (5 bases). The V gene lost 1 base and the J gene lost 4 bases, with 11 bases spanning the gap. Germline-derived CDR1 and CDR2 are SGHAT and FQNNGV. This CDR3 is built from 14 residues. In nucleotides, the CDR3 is TGTGCCAGCAGCTTAGCAGGACACCAATACGAGCAGTACTTC. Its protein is CASSLAGHQYEQYF.

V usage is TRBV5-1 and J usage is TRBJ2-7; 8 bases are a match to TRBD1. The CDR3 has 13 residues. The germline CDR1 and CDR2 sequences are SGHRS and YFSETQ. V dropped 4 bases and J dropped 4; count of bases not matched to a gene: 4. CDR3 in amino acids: CASSADRAYEQYF. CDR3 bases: TGCGCCAGCAGCGCGGACAGGGCTTACGAGCAGTACTTC.

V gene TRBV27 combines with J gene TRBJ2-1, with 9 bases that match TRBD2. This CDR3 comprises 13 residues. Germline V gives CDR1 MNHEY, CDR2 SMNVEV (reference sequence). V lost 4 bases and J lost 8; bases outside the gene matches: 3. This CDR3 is CASSWRGGDEQFF. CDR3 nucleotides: TGTGCCAGCAGTTGGCGGGGGGGTGATGAGCAGTTCTTC.

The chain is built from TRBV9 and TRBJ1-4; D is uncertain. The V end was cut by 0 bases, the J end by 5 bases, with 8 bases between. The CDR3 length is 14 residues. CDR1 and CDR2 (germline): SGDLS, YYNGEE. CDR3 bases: TGTGCCAGCAGCGTAGGTCCGGGGAATGAAAAACTGTTTTTT. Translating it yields CASSVGPGNEKLFF.

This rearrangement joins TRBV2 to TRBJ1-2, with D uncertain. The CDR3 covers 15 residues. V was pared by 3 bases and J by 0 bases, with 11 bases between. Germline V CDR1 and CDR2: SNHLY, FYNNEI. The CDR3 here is CASSEGRMTNYGYTF. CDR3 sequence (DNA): TGTGCCAGCAGTGAGGGCAGAATGACTAACTATGGCTACACCTTC.

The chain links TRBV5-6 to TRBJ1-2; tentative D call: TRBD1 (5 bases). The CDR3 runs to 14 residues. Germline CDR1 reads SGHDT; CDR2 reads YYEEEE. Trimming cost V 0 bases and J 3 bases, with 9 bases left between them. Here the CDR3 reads CASSLVGGDYGYTF. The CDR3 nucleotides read TGTGCCAGCAGCTTGGTGGGGGGGGACTATGGCTACACCTTC.

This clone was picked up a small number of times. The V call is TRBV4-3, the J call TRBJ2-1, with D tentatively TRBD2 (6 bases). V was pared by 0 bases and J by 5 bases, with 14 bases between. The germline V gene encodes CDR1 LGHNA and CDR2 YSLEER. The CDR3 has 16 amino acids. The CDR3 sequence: CASSQDRRGRNNEQFF. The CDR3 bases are TGCGCCAGCAGCCAAGATAGGCGGGGTAGAAACAATGAGCAGTTCTTC.